Listed below are T cell receptor beta chains from one sample, sequenced in a study of siplizumab effects on memory and regulatory T cells. Generated by immunoSEQ multiplex PCR, the TCRdb table keeps only in-frame clones and is missing some. The sample holds about 50,000 clones; about 90% are singletons and the top ten take 0.35%. Sequenced material: naive CD8+ T cells sorted from blood. Source of these receptors: a human donor in good health. Each CDR3 is given with its conserved first and last residue. The D gene is left open where the match is weak. Rows may omit the clone size; those that give it use once, few, many or a size class.

clone size	V gene	J gene	D gene	CDR3 protein	CDR3 DNA
once	TRBV7-2	TRBJ1-2	.	CASSLEGSGGYGYTF	TGTGCCAGCAGCTTAGAGGGATCGGGGGGCTATGGCTACACCTTC
.	TRBV10-3	TRBJ1-2	.	CAISEVGRDDGYGYTF	TGTGCCATCAGTGAAGTCGGGAGGGATGATGGCTATGGCTACACCTTC
.	TRBV25-1	TRBJ2-5	.	CASSGGTQYF	TGTGCCAGCAGTGGCGGGACCCAGTACTTC
.	TRBV14	TRBJ2-7	TRBD1	CASSLRDSSYEQYF	TGTGCCAGCAGCCTCCGGGACAGCTCCTACGAGCAGTACTTC
.	TRBV29-1	TRBJ2-2	.	CSVLQADTGELFF	TGCAGCGTTCTACAGGCGGACACCGGGGAGCTGTTTTTT
.	TRBV29-1	TRBJ1-1	.	CSVRDAGGNTEAFF	TGCAGCGTTAGGGACGCCGGGGGGAACACTGAAGCTTTCTTT
.	TRBV19	TRBJ1-2	.	CASDRGPDYGYTF	TGTGCCTCTGATCGGGGGCCTGACTATGGCTACACCTTC
.	TRBV7-2	TRBJ2-1	TRBD2	CASSLEGGAPWEQFF	TGTGCCAGCAGCCTGGAGGGAGGGGCCCCTTGGGAGCAGTTCTTC
.	TRBV7-9	TRBJ2-6	.	CASSPQTDRSGANVLTF	TGTGCCAGCAGCCCCCAGACAGACCGCTCTGGGGCCAACGTCCTGACTTTC
.	TRBV5-1	TRBJ2-7	.	CASSPNRDPSSYEQYF	TGCGCCAGCAGCCCAAACCGGGACCCTAGCTCCTACGAGCAGTACTTC
.	TRBV27	TRBJ2-1	TRBD2	CASSWQAGGYNEQFF	TGTGCCAGCAGTTGGCAGGCGGGGGGGTACAATGAGCAGTTCTTC